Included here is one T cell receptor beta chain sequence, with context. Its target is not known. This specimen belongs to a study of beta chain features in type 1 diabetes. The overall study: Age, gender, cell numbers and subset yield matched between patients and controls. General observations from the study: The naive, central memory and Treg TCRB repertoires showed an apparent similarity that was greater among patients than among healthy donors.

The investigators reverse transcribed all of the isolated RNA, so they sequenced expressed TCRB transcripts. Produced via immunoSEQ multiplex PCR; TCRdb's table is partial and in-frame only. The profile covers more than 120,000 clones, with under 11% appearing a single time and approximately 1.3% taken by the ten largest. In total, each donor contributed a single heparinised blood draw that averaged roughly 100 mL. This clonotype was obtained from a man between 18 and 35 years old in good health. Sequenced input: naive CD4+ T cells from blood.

The CDR3 loop reads CAWSKDRSTGNTIYF. For the CDR3, the DNA is TGTGCCTGGAGCAAGGACAGGAGCACTGGAAACACCATATATTTT. The chain is built from TRBV30 and TRBJ1-3; 7 nucleotides line up with TRBD1. CDR1 and CDR2 (germline): GTSNPN, SVGIG (reference sequence). Trimming cost V 3 bases and J 2 bases; bases outside gene matches: 7. CDR3 length: 15 residues.